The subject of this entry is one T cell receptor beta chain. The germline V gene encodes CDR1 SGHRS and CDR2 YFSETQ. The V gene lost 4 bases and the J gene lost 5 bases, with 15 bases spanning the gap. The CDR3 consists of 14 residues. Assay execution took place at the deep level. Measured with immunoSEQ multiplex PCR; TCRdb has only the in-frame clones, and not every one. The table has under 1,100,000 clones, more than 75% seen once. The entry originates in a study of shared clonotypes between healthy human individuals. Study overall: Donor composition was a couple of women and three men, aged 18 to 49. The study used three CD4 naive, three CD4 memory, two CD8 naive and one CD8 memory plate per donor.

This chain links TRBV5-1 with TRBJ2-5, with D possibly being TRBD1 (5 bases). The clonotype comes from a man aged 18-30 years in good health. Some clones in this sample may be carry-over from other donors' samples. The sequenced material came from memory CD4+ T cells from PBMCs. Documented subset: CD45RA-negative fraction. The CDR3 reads CASSPQGAHETQYF. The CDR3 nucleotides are TGCGCCAGCAGCCCCCAGGGCGCTCACGAGACCCAGTACTTC.